This T cell receptor beta chain was retrieved from a study of control samples from healthy donors and cancer patients. Method: immunoSEQ multiplex PCR; TCRdb's copy keeps in-frame clones and lacks some. Of about 130,000 clones in the sample, about 88% are singletons; the top ten hold approximately 3.2%. CDR1 is MNHEY, CDR2 SMNVEV, per germline (reference sequence). The length of the CDR3 is 14 residues. V was trimmed by 2 bases and J by 10 bases, leaving 12 bases between them. The receptor was derived from a man aged 50-59 years in good health. The sample consisted of blood. The chain recombines TRBV27 with TRBJ1-6; possible D gene TRBD1, 5 bases. CDR3 amino acids: CASSLEGLASPLHF. CDR3 bases: TGTGCCAGCAGTTTAGAGGGGCTGGCCTCACCCCTCCACTTT.